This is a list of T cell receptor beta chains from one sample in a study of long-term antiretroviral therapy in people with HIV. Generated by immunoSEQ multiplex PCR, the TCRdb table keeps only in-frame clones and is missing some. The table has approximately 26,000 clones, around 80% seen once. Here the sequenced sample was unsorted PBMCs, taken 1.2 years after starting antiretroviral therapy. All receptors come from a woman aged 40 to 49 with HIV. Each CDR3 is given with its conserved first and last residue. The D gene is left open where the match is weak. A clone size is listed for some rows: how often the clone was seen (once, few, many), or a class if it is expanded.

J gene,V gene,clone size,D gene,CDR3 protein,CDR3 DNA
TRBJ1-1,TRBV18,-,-,CASSPIEGTEAFF,TGTGCCAGCTCACCAATCGAGGGGACTGAAGCTTTCTTT
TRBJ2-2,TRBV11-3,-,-,CACQWAGNTGELFF,TGTGCCTGCCAGTGGGCAGGTAACACCGGGGAGCTGTTTTTT
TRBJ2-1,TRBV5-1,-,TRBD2,CASSAAGGRSNEQFF,TGCGCCAGCAGCGCGGCGGGGGGGCGCTCCAATGAGCAGTTCTTC
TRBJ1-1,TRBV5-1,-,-,CASSSILPDTEAFF,TGCGCCAGCAGCTCAATACTACCGGACACTGAAGCTTTCTTT
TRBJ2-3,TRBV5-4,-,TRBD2,CASSAGLAGVSDTQYF,TGTGCCAGCAGCGCGGGACTAGCGGGAGTGTCAGATACGCAGTATTTT
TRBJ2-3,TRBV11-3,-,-,CASSLTLGGRMNKHTDTQYF,TGTGCCAGCAGCTTGACGCTGGGGGGGCGTATGAACAAACACACAGATACGCAGTATTTT
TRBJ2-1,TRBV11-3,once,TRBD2,CASSPGLAGGVPFF,TGTGCCAGCAGCCCCGGACTAGCGGGAGGTGTACCGTTCTTC
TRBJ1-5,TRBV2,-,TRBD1,CASSARTGSNQPQHF,TGTGCCAGCAGTGCGCGGACAGGGAGCAATCAGCCCCAGCATTTT
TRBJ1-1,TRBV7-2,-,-,CASSLIKNTEAFF,TGTGCCAGCAGCTTAATTAAGAACACTGAAGCTTTCTTT
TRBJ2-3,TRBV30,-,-,CAWSVVADITDTQYF,TGTGCCTGGAGTGTAGTAGCGGACATCACAGATACGCAGTATTTT
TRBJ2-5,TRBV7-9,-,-,CASSLAGSQYKQETQYF,TGTGCCAGCAGCTTAGCAGGATCACAATACAAACAAGAGACCCAGTACTTC
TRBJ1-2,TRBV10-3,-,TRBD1,CAIRTGLDGYTF,TGTGCCATCAGGACAGGGTTGGATGGCTACACCTTC
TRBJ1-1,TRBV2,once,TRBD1,CASRTGTSAFF,TGTGCCAGCAGGACAGGGACGTCCGCTTTCTTT
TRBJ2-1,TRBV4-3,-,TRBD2,CASSQGGTSVNEQFF,TGCGCCAGCAGCCAAGGCGGGACTAGCGTCAATGAGCAGTTCTTC
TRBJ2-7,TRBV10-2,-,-,CASQPLGSGYEQYF,TGCGCCAGCCAACCACTGGGGAGCGGGTACGAGCAGTACTTC
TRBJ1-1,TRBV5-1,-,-,CASSLASGYTEAFF,TGCGCCAGCAGCTTGGCCTCAGGGTACACTGAAGCTTTCTTT
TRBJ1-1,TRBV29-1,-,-,CSVESMNTEAFF,TGCAGCGTTGAGAGCATGAACACTGAAGCTTTCTTT
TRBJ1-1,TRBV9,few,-,CASSVDAGHLNTEAFF,TGTGCCAGCAGCGTAGATGCGGGACATTTGAACACTGAAGCTTTCTTT
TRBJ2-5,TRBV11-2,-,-,CASSLGNGYQETQYF,TGTGCCAGCAGCTTAGGGAATGGGTACCAAGAGACCCAGTACTTC
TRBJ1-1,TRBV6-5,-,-,CASSTRGTEAFF,TGTGCCAGCAGCACCCGCGGCACTGAAGCTTTCTTT
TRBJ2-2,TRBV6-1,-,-,CASSDRGNTGELFF,TGTGCCAGCAGTGACCGGGGGAACACCGGGGAGCTGTTTTTT
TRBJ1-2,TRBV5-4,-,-,CASSLALKGNYGYTF,TGTGCCAGCAGCTTGGCCCTGAAGGGCAACTATGGCTACACCTTC
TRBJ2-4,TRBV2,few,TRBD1,CASGLQGNIQYF,TGTGCCAGCGGCCTACAGGGGAACATTCAGTACTTC
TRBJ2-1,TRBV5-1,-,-,CASSLNSYNEQFF,TGCGCCAGCAGCTTGAACAGCTACAATGAGCAGTTCTTC
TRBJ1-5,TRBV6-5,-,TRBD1,CASSYNDRGDQPQHF,TGTGCCAGCAGTTACAACGACAGGGGGGATCAGCCCCAGCATTTT
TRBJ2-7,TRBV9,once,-,CASSVGDPEYEQYF,TGTGCCAGCAGCGTAGGAGATCCGGAATACGAGCAGTACTTC
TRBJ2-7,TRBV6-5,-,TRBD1,CASSYSGTGASYEQYF,TGTGCCAGCAGTTACTCAGGGACAGGGGCATCCTACGAGCAGTACTTC
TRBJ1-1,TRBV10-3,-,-,CAISEGRRNTEAFF,TGTGCCATCAGTGAGGGCAGGCGAAACACTGAAGCTTTCTTT
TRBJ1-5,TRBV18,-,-,CASSLNGNSNQPQHF,TGTGCCAGCTCACTCAACGGGAACAGCAATCAGCCCCAGCATTTT
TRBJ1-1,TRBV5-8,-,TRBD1,CASNRGREAFF,TGTGCCAGCAACAGGGGCAGAGAAGCTTTCTTT
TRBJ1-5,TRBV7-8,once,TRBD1,CASSSRTGTFWQPQHF,TGTGCCAGCAGCTCCCGGACAGGGACGTTTTGGCAGCCCCAGCATTTT
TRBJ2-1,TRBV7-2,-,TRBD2,CASSLGGGRGPEQFF,TGTGCCAGCAGCTTAGGGGGCGGGAGAGGCCCTGAGCAGTTCTTC
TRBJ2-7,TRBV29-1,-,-,CSVGDTYEQYF,TGCAGCGTCGGGGACACCTACGAGCAGTACTTC
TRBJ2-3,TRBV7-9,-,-,CASSLAVLPTDTQYF,TGTGCCAGCAGCTTAGCCGTCCTCCCCACAGATACGCAGTATTTT
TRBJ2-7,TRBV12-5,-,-,CASGLEAGSYEQYF,TGTGCTAGTGGTTTGGAGGCGGGGTCCTACGAGCAGTACTTC